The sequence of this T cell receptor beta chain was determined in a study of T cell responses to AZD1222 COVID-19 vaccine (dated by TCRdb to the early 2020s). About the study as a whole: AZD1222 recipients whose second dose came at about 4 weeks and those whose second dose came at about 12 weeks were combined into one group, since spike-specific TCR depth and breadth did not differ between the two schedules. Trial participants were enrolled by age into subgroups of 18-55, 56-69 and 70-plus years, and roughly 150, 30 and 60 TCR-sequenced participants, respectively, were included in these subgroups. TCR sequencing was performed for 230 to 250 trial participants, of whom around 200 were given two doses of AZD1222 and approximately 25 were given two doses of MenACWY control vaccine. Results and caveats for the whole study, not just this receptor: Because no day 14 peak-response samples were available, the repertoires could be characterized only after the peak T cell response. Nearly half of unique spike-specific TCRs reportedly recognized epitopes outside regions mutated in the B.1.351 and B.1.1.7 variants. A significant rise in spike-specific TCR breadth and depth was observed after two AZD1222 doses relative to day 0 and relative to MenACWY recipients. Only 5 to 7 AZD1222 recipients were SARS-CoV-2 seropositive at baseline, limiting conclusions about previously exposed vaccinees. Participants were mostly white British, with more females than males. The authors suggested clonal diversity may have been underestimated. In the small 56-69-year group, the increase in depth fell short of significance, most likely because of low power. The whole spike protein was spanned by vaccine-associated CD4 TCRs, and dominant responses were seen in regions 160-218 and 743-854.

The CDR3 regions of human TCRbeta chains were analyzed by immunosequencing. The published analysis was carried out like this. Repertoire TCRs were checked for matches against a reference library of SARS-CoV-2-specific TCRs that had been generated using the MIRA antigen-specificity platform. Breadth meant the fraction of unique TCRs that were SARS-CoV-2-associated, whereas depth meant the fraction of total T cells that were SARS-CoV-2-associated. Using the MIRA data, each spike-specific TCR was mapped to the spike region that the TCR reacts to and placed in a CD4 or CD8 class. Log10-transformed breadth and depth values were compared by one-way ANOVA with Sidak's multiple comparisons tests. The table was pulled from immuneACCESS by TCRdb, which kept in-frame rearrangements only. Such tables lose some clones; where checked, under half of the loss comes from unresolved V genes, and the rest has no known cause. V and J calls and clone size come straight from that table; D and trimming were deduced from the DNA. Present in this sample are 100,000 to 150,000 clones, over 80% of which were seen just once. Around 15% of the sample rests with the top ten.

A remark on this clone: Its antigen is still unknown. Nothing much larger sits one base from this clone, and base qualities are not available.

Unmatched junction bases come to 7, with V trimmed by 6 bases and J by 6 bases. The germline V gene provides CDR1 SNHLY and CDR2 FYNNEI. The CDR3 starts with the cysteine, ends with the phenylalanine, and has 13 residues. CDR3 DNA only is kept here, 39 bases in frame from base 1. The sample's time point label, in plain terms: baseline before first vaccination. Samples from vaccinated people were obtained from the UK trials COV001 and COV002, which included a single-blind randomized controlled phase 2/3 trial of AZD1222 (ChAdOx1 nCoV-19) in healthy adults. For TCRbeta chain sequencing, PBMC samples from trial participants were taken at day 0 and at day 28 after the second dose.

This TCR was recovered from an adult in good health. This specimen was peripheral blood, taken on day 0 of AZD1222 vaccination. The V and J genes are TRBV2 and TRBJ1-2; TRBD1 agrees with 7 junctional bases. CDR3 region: CASSAYRGHGYTF. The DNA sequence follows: TGTGCCAGCAGCGCATACAGGGGACATGGCTACACCTTC.